The entry below describes one T cell receptor beta chain. Deletions cut 2 bases from V and 5 bases from J, with 14 bases between. This CDR3 comprises 16 residues. Germline loops: CDR1 SGDLS, CDR2 YYNGEE. The assay was immunoSEQ multiplex PCR, and TCRdb's table has in-frame clones only and misses some. The sample consists of about 120,000 clones, around 90% of them appearing once. This sample was taken from a study of T cells after somatic rescue of genetic block. V gene TRBV9 combines with J gene TRBJ1-6; a weak D match, TRBD1 (6 bases). The specimen sequenced was peripheral blood mononuclear cells (PBMCs). The TCR sequence derives from a woman under 30. CDR3 region: CASSVDPTGNNSPLHF. CDR3 in DNA: TGTGCCAGCAGCGTGGACCCTACAGGGAATAATTCACCCCTCCACTTT.